The T cell receptor (beta chain) described here comes from a study of T-cell reconstitution after alpha-beta-depleted transplantation in children. TCRbeta library construction was performed incorporating unique molecular identifiers. One entry per CDR3 protein results from TCRdb running MiXCR on the PCR reads. This sample yields about 290,000 distinct CDR3 sequences, of which about 7.3% are seen a single time; approximately 9.1% belongs to the top ten. The CDR3 is 13 amino acids. V trimming: 5 bases; J trimming: 1 base; junction bases outside the gene matches: 1. Germline-derived CDR1 and CDR2 are SGHRS and YFSETQ. This clonotype was seen at least ten times. The antigen remains undetermined. General study results and limits: Surviving recipient T cells and thymic progenitors underlay high day-60 TCRbeta diversity in some patients. One year post-transplant, T-cell counts and diversity were largely derived from T cells produced anew. Several hundred expanded graft clones reportedly supplied alpha-beta T cells about two months after transplant.

The sequencing used peripheral blood, collected 360 days after TCRalphabeta/CD19-depleted stem cell transplant. The receptor comes from a female patient under 10 years old who had a stem cell transplant for Fanconi anemia, so the T cells may come from the graft donor. The chain links TRBV5-1 to TRBJ2-3, with 7 bases identical to TRBD1. The CDR3 nucleotides are TGCGCCAGCAGAGGACAGGGCACAGATACGCAGTATTTT. This encodes CASRGQGTDTQYF.